This T cell receptor (beta chain) was sequenced for a study of CD8+ T cells in alopecia areata. Peripheral blood and lesional scalp punch biopsies came from alopecia areata patients. The sequencing template was cDNA reverse transcribed from extracted RNA. Using immunoSEQ multiplex PCR, the repertoire was profiled, and TCRdb retains in-frame clones only, with some absent. The table has 100,000 to 150,000 clones, 58% seen once. This clonotype was obtained from a human donor with alopecia areata. The source material was CD4+ T cells sorted from blood, sampled at week 0.

In DNA, the CDR3 is TGTGCCAGCAGCCCTCGGGGGGGATCCACAGATACGCAGTATTTT. This translates into CASSPRGGSTDTQYF. This chain connects TRBV7-3 to TRBJ2-3; 8 nucleotides align to TRBD2. J lost 2 bases, V lost 5 bases, and 6 bases had no gene match. CDR1 and CDR2 (germline): SGHTA, FQGTGA. This CDR3 comprises 15 residues.